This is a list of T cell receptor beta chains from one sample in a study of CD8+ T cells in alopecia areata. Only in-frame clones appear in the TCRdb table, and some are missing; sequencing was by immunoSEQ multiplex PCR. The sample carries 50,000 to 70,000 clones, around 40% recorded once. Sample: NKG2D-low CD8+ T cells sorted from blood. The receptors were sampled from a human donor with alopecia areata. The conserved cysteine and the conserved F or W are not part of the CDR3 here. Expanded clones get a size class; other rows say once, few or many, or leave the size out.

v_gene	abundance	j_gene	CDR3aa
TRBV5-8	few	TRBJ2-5	ASSLWGGPD
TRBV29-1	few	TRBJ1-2	SVEGGPGGYT
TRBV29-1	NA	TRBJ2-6	SVGGALDPSGANVLT
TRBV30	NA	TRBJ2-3	AWSGSGLTDTQY
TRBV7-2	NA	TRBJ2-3	ASSLTGGGTDTQY
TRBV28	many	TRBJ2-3	ASSFPSGRALDTQY
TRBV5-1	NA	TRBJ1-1	ASSLTQGPNTEAF
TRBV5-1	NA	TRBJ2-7	ASRDNQPYEQY
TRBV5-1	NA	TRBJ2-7	ASSLRQGGTYEQY
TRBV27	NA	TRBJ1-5	ASSPTGTGNQPQH
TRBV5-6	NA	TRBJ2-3	ASGETSTTDTQY
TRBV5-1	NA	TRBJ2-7	ASSLTRTGATYEQY
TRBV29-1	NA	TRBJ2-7	SVETNSPYEQY
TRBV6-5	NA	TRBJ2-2	ASSYEGTGELF
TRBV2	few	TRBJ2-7	ATRVNEQY
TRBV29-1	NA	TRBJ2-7	SVEVTTSTYEQY
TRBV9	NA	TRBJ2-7	ASSEEWDHEQY
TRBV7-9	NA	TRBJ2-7	ASSHPGGVAYEQY
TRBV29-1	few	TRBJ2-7	SVEWGFAPPYEQY
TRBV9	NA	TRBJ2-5	ASSDSGTIQETQY
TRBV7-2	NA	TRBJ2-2	ASSSSVELF
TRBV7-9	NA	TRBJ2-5	ASSPLHPDQETQY
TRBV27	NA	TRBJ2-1	ASRTGGNEQF
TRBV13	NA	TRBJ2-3	ASSAPDTPEDTQY
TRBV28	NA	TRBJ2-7	ASTSSRGYEQY
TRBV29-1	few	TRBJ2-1	SVPDRNEQF
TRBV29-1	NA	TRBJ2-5	SVDSPEETQY
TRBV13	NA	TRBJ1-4	ASSSSDGVSPGKLF
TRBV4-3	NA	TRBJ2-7	ASSHRDGYYEQY
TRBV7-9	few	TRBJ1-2	ASSRGYSSYGYT
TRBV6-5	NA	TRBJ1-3	ASSFPGNTIY
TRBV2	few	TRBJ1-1	ASRTRGGKGTEAF